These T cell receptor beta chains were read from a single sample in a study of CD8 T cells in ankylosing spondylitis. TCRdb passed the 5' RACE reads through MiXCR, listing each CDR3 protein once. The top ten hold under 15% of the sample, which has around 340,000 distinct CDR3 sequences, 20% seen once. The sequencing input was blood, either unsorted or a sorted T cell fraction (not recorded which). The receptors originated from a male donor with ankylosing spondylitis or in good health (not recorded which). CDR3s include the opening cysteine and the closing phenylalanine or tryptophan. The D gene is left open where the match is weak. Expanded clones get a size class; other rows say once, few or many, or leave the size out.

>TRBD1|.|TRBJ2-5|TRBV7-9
TGTGCCAGCAGCTCCCAAGGGACAGGGAATGAGGAGACCCAGTACTTC
CASSSQGTGNEETQYF
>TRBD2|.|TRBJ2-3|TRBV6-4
TGTACCAGCAGTTTGGTCCCTGTTAGACTAGCGGGGAGGCCAGATACGCAGTATTTT
CTSSLVPVRLAGRPDTQYF
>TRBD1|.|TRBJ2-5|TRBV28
TGTGCCAGCAGCCTGACCGGGACAGGGGGGGACCAGTACTTC
CASSLTGTGGDQYF
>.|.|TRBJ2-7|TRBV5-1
TGCGCCAGCAGCTCTGAAGCCTTTACCTACGAGCAGTACTTC
CASSSEAFTYEQYF
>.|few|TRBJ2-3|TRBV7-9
TGTGCCAGCAGCTTACCATCGGGCGATACGCAGTATTTT
CASSLPSGDTQYF
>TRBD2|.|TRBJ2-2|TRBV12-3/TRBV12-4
TGTGCCAGCAGCGAGGGGAGCGGGGGCCTAAACACCGGGGAGCTGTTTTTT
CASSEGSGGLNTGELFF
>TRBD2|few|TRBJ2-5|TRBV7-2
TGTGCCAGCAGCTTCTGGTCTAGCGGACAAGAGACCCAGTACTTC
CASSFWSSGQETQYF
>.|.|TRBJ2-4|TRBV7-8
TGTGCCAGCAGCTATTTAGGGGGGGAAGAAAACATTCAGTACTTC
CASSYLGGEENIQYF
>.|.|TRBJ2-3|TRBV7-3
TGTGCCAGCAGCTTAACGGGGGGGGCGTCAGATACGCAGTATTTT
CASSLTGGASDTQYF
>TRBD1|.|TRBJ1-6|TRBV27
TGTGCCAGTAAGCAGGGGGTTGGGAATTCACCCCTCCACTTT
CASKQGVGNSPLHF
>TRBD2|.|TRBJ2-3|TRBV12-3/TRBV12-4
TGTGCCAGCAGTTTAGAGGGCGGGGGGGCAGATACGCAGTATTTT
CASSLEGGGADTQYF
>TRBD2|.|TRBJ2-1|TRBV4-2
TGTGCCAGCAGCCAAGAGGCCAGCGGGGGGGTCTATGAGCAGTTCTTC
CASSQEASGGVYEQFF
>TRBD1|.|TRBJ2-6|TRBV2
TGTGCCAGCAGTGAGAGCAGGGACAGCTCTGGGGCCAACGTCCTGACTTTC
CASSESRDSSGANVLTF
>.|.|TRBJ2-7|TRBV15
TGTGCCACCAGCAGAGATCGGGGAGGCGCCAGCTACGAGCAGTACTTC
CATSRDRGGASYEQYF
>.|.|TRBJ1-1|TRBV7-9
TGTGCCAGCAGCTCCGCGGTGAACAATGAAGCTTTCTTT
CASSSAVNNEAFF
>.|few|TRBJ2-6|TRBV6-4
TGTGCCAGCAGTGACTCTGGGGCCAACGTCCTGACTTTC
CASSDSGANVLTF
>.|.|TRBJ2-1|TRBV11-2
TGTGCCAGCAGCTCCCTACCGGAAGCAAACAATGAGCAGTTCTTC
CASSSLPEANNEQFF
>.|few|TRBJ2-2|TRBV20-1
TGCAGTGCGAGCGCCAGCCACACCGGGGAGCTGTTTTTT
CSASASHTGELFF
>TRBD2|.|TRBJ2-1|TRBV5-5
TGTGCCAGCAGCTTGGGGGGTGAGCGGGGAGAGCAGTTCTTC
CASSLGGERGEQFF
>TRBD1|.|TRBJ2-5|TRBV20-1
TGCAGTGCGACGGGCCAGGGGGTAGGGCAAGAGACCCAGTACTTC
CSATGQGVGQETQYF
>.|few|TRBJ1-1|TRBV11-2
TGTGCCAGCAGCTTATTGGGGGACACTGAAGCTTTCTTT
CASSLLGDTEAFF
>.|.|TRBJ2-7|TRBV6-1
TGTGCCAGCAGTGAAGCGTTAGGTCCCCCCTACGAGCAGTACTTC
CASSEALGPPYEQYF
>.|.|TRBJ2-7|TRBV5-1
TGCGCCAGCAGCTTGTCGCTTTTAGTCTACGAGCAGTACTTC
CASSLSLLVYEQYF
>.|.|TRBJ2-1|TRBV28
TGTGCCAGCAGTTTAACCGGTCTCGAGCAGTTCTTC
CASSLTGLEQFF
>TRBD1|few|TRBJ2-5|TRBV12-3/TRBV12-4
TGTGCCAGCAAAATGACAGGGTTGCAAGAGACCCAGTACTTC
CASKMTGLQETQYF
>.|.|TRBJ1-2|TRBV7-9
TGTGCCAGCAGCCCCCAGCGGGCTGAAGATGGCTACACCTTC
CASSPQRAEDGYTF
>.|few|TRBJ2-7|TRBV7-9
TGTGCCAGCAGCGGTGCAGGGGTCGAGCAGTACTTC
CASSGAGVEQYF
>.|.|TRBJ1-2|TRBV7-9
TGTGCCAGCAGCTTACTGGGAACTAAGGGCTACACCTTC
CASSLLGTKGYTF
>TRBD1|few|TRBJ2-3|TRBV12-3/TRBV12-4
TGTGCCAGCAGTCTAGGGACAGCGAAAACAGATACGCAGTATTTT
CASSLGTAKTDTQYF
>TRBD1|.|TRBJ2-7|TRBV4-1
TGCGCCAGCAGCGCAGGACAGGGGGCTGGGGAGCAGTACTTC
CASSAGQGAGEQYF
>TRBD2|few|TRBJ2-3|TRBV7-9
TGTGCCAGCAGCCCCAGACTAGCCGTGGCAGATACGCAGTATTTT
CASSPRLAVADTQYF
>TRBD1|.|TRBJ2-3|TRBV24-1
TGTGCCACCAGTGATTTGGGGACAGCGAGCACAGATACGCAGTATTTT
CATSDLGTASTDTQYF
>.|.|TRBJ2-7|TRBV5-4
TGTGCCAGCAGCTCAGGACAGCACTACGAGCAGTACTTC
CASSSGQHYEQYF
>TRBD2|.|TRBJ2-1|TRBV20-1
TGCAGGGCGGGGGGGAATGAGCAGTTCTTC
CRAGGNEQFF
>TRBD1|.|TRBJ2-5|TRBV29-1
TGCAGCGTCGGAGGGACAGGGGGGTTCCTAGAGACCCAGTACTTC
CSVGGTGGFLETQYF
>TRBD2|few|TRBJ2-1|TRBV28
TGTGCCAGCAGTGAGCGGGGGCCCTCCTACAATGAGCAGTTCTTC
CASSERGPSYNEQFF
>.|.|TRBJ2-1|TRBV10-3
TGTGCCATCGCCGGGAGCTCCTACAATGAGCAGTTCTTC
CAIAGSSYNEQFF
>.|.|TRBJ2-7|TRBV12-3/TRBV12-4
.
CASSFLAGAFREQYF
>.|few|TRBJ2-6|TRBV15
TGTGCCACCAGCAGCACTCGAGGGGACGGGGCCAACGTCCTGACTTTC
CATSSTRGDGANVLTF
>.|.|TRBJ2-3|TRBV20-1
TGCAGTGCTACCCTCGGGACCAGGAAAGATACGCAGTATTTT
CSATLGTRKDTQYF
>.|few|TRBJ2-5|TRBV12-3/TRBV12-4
TGTGCCAGCAGTCCTACAAGCGCCCAAGAGACCCAGTACTTC
CASSPTSAQETQYF
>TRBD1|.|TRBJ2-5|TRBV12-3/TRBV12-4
TGTGCCAGCAGTTCCTACGCCGAGGGGGCCGGGACCCAGTACTTC
CASSSYAEGAGTQYF
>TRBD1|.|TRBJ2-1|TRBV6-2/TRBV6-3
TGTGCCAGCAACCCGGACAGGGCGGGCAATGAGCAGTTCTTC
CASNPDRAGNEQFF
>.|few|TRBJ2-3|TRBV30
TGTGCATCGACTCCAGTCCCGGAACATACGCAGTATTTT
CASTPVPEHTQYF